This record concerns one T cell receptor (beta chain) sequence. Its antigen is as yet unknown. This CDR3 is built from 14 residues. Trimming left V 9 bases short and J 0 bases short, with 9 bases between. CDR1 is MNHEY, CDR2 SVGAGI, per germline. This entry is derived from a study of T cell responses to AZD1222 COVID-19 vaccine. Broader study findings: Among spike-specific TCRs, nearly half reportedly target unmutated variant regions. Donors were largely white British and mainly female; clonal diversity was possibly underestimated.

The method was immunoSEQ multiplex PCR; TCRdb's version includes in-frame clones alone and lacks a portion of them. The table has around 190,000 clones, approximately 94% seen once. The receptor comes from an adult who received the AZD1222 COVID-19 vaccine. The material was peripheral blood, obtained 28 days after the second AZD1222 dose. The chain has TRBV6-5 and TRBJ2-6, with D unresolved. The CDR3 nucleotides read TGTGCCAGTGGAAGAAACTCTGGGGCCAACGTCCTGACTTTC. This translates into CASGRNSGANVLTF.